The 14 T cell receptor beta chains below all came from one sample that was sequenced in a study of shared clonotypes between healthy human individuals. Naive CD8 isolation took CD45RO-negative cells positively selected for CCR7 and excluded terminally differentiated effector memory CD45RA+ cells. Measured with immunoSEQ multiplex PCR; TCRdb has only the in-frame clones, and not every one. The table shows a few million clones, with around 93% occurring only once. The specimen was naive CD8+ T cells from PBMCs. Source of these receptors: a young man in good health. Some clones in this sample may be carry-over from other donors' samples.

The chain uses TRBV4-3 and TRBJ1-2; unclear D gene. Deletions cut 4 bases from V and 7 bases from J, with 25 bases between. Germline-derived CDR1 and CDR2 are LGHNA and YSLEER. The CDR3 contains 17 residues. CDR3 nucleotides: TGCGCCAGCAGCCCTAACATGTGGAGGGAAACATTTCGTGGCTACACCTTC. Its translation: CASSPNMWRETFRGYTF.

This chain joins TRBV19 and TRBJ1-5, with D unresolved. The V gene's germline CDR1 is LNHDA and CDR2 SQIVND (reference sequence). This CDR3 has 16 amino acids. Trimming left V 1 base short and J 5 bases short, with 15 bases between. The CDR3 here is CASSIGFSPGDQPQHF. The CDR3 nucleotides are TGTGCCAGTAGTATAGGGTTCTCGCCCGGGGATCAGCCCCAGCATTTT.

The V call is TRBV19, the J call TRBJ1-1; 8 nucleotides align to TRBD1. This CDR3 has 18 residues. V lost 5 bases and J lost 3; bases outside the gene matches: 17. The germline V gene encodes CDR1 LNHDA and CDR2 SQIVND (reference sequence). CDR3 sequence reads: CASSPHSAGGYGDTEAFF. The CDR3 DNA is TGTGCCAGTAGTCCCCACTCGGCAGGGGGCTACGGTGACACTGAAGCTTTCTTT. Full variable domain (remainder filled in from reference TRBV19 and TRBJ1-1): DGGITQSPKYLFRKEGQNVTLSCEQNLNHDAMYWYRQDPGQGLRLIYYSQIVNDFQKGDIAEGYSVSREKKESFPLTVTSAQKNPTAFYLCASSPHSAGGYGDTEAFFGQGTRLTVV.

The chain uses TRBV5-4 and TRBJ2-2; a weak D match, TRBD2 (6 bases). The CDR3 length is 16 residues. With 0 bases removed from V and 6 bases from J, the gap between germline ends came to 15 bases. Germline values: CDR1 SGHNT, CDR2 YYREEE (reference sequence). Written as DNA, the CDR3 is TGTGCCAGCAGCTTGGAGTTTCGGGGGATCCCCGGGGAGCTGTTTTTT. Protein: CASSLEFRGIPGELFF. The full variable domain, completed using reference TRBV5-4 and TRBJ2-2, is ETGVTQSPTHLIKTRGQQVTLRCSSQSGHNTVSWYQQALGQGPQFIFQYYREEENGRGNFPPRFSGLQFPNYSSELNVNALELDDSALYLCASSLEFRGIPGELFFGEGSRLTVL.

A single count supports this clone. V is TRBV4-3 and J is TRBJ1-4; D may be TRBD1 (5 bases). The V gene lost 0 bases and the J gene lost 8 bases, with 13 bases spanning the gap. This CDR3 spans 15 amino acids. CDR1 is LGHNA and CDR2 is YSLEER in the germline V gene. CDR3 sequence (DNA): TGCGCCAGCAGCCAAGATGGAGTCCGGGGGGAAAAACTGTTTTTT. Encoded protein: CASSQDGVRGEKLFF.

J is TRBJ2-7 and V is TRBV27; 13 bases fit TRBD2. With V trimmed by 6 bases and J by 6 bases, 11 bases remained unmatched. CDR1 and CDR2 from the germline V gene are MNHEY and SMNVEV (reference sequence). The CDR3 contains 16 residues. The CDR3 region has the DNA TGTGCCAGCAGACTCGGACTAGCGGGAGTATATGGCGAGCAGTACTTC. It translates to CASRLGLAGVYGEQYF.

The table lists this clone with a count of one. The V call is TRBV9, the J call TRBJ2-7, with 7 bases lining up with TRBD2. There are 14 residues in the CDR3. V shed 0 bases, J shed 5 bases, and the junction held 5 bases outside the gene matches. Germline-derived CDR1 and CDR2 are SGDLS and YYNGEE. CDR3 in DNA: TGTGCCAGCAGCGTAGGCGGGAGTGGCAACGAGCAGTACTTC. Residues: CASSVGGSGNEQYF.

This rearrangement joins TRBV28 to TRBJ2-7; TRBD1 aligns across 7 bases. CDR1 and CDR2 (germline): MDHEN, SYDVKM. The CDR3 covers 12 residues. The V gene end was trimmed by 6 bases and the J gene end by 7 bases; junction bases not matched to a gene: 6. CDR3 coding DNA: TGTGCCAGCAGCCTGCACAGGGGTGAGCAGTACTTC. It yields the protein CASSLHRGEQYF.

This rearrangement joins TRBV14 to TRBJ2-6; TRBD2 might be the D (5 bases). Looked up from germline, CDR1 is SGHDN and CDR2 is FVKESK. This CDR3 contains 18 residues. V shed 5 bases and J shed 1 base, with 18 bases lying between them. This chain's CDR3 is CASSSGPPVASGANVLTF. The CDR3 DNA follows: TGTGCCAGCAGCTCAGGACCTCCGGTAGCGTCTGGGGCCAACGTCCTGACTTTC.

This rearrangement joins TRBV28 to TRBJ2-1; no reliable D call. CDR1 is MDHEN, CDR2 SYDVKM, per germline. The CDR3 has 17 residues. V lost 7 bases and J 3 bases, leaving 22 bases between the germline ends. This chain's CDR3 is CASTEILVPSVYNEQFF. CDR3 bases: TGTGCCAGCACCGAAATCCTAGTGCCCTCGGTCTACAATGAGCAGTTCTTC.

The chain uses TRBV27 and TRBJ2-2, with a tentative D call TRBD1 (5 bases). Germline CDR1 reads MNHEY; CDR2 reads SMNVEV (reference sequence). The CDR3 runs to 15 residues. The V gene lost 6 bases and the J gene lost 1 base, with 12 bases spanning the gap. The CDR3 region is CASSPQDRNTGELFF. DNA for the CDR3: TGTGCCAGCAGCCCACAAGACAGGAACACCGGGGAGCTGTTTTTT.

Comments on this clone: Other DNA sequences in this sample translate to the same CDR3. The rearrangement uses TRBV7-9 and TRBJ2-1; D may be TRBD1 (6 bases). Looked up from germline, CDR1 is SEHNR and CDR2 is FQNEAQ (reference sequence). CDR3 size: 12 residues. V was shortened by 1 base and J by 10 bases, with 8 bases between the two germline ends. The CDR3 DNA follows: TGTGCCAGCAGCTTAGGGGGGCGCGAGCAGTTCTTC. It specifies CASSLGGREQFF.

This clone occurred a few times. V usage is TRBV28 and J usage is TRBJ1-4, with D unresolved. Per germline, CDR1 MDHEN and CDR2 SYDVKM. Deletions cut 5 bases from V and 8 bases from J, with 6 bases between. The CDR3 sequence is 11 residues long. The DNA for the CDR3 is TGTGCCAGCAGTCAGTGGGAAAAACTGTTTTTT. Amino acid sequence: CASSQWEKLFF. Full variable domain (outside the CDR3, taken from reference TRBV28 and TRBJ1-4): DVKVTQSSRYLVKRTGEKVFLECVQDMDHENMFWYRQDPGLGLRLIYFSYDVKMKEKGDIPEGYSVSREKKERFSLILESASTNQTSMYLCASSQWEKLFFGSGTQLSVL.

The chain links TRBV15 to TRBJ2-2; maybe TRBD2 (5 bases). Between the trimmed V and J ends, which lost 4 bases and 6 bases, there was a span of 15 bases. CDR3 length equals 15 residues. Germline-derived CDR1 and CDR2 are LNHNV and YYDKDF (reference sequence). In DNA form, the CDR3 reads TGTGCCACCAGCACCCCACCCGAGGGTCCCGGGGAGCTGTTTTTT. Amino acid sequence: CATSTPPEGPGELFF.